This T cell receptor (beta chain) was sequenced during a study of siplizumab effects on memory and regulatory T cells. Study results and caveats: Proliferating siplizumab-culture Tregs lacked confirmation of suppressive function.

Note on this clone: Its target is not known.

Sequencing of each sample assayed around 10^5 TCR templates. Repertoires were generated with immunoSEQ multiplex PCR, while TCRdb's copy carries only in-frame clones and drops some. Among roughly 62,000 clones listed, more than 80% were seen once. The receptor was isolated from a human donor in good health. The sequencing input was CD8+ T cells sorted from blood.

CDR3 amino acids: CASSLASGINTEAFF. The CDR3 DNA follows: TGTGCCAGCAGCTTGGCCTCGGGAATTAACACTGAAGCTTTCTTT. The rearrangement links TRBV5-4 to TRBJ1-1; D remains ambiguous. The CDR3 has 15 amino acids. V lost 0 bases and J lost 2, with 11 bases in between. From germline, CDR1 is SGHNT and CDR2 YYREEE (reference sequence).